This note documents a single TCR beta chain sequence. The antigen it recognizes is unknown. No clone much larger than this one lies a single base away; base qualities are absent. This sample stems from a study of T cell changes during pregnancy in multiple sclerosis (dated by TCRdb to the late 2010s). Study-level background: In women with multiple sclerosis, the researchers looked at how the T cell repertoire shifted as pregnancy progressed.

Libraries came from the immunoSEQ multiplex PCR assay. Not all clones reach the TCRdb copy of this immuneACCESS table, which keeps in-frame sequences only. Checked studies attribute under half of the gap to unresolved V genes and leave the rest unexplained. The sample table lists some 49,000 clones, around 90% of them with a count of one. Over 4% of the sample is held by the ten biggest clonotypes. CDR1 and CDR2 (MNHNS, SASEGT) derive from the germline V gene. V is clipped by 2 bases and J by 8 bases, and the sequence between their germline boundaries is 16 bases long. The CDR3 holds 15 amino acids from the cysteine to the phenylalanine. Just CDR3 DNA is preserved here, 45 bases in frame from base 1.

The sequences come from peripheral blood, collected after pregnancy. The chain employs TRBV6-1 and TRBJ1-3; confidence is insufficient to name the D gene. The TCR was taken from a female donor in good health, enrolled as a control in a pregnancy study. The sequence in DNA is TGTGCCAGCAGTGAAAGGCTTACCCGGAGGGACACCATATATTTT. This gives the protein CASSERLTRRDTIYF.